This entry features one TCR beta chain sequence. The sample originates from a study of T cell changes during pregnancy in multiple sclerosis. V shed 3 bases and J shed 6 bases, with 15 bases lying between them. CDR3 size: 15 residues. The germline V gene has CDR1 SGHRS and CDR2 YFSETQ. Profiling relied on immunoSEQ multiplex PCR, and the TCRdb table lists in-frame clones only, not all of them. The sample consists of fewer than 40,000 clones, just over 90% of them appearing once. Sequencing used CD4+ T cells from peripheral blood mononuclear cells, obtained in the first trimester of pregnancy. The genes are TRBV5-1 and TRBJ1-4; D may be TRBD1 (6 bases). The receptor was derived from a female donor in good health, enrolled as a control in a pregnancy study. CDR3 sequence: CASSSLTGQDEKLFF. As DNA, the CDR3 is TGCGCCAGCAGCTCGTTGACAGGCCAAGATGAAAAACTGTTTTTT.